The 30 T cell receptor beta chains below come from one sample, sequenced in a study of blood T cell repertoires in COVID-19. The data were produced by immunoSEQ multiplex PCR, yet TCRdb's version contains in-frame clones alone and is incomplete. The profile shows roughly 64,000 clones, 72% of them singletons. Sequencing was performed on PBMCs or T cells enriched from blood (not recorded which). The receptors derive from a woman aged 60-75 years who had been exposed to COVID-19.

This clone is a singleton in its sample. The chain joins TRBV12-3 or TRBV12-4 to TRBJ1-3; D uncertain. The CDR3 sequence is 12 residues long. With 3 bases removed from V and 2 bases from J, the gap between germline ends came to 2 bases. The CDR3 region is CASSFTGNTIYF. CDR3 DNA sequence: TGTGCCAGCAGTTTTACTGGAAACACCATATATTTT.

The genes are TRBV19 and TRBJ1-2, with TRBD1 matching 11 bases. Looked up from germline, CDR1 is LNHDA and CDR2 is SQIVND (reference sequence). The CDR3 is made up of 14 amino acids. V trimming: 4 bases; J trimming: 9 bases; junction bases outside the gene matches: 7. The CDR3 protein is CASSTTGTGGSYTF. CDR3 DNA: TGTGCCAGTAGTACAACCGGGACAGGGGGTAGCTACACCTTC.

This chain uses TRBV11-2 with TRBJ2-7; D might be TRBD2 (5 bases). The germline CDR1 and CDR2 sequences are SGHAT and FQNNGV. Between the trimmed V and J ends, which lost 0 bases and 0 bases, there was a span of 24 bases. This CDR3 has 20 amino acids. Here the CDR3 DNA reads TGTGCCAGCAGCTTAGAAATAAGTGTGGATCCAGCGGTATACTCCTACGAGCAGTACTTC. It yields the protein CASSLEISVDPAVYSYEQYF. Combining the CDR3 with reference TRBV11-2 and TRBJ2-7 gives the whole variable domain EAGVAQSPRYKIIEKRQSVAFWCNPISGHATLYWYQQILGQGPKLLIQFQNNGVVDDSQLPKDRFSAERLKGVDSTLKIQPAKLEDSAVYLCASSLEISVDPAVYSYEQYFGPGTRLTVT.

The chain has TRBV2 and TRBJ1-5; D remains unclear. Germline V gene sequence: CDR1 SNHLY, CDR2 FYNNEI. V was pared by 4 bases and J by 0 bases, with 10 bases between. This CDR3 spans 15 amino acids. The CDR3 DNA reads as TGTGCCAGCAGTGTCGGAGCTCATAGCAATCAGCCCCAGCATTTT. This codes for CASSVGAHSNQPQHF.

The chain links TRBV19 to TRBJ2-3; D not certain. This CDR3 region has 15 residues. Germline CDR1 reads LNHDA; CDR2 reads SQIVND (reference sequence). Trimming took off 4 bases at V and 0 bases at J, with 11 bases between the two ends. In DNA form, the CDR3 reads TGTGCCAGTAGTACGTCGAGCGCTAGCACAGATACGCAGTATTTT. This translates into CASSTSSASTDTQYF.

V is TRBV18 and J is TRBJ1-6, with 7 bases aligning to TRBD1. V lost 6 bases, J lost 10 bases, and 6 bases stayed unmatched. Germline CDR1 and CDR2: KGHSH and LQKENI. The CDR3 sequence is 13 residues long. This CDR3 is CASSETGLSPLHF. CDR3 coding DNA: TGTGCCAGCTCGGAGACAGGGTTATCACCCCTCCACTTT.

CDR3: CATSQGASNQPQHF. CDR3 coding DNA: TGTGCCACCAGCCAGGGGGCGTCGAATCAGCCCCAGCATTTT. The V call is TRBV6-5, the J call TRBJ1-5; 8 positions match TRBD1. Germline V CDR1 and CDR2: MNHEY, SVGAGI. V lost 10 bases and J lost 4; bases outside the gene matches: 9. The CDR3 is made up of 14 amino acids.

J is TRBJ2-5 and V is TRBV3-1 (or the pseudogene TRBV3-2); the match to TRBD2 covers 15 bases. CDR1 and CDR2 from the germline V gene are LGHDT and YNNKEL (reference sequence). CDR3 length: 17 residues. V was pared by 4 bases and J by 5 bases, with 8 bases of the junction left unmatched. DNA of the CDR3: TGTGCCAGCAGCCGCTGGACTAGCGGGGGGGCCAGTGAGACCCAGTACTTC. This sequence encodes CASSRWTSGGASETQYF.

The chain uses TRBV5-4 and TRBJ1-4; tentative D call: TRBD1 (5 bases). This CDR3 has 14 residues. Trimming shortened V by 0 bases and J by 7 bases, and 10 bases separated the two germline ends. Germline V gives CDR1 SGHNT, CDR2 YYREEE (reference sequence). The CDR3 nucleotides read TGTGCCAGCAGCTTGGATACAGGTAGTGAAAAACTGTTTTTT. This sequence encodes CASSLDTGSEKLFF.

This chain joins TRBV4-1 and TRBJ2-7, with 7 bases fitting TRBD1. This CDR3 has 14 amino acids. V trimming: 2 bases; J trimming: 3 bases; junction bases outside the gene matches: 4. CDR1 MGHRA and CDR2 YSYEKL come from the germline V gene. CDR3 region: CASSQPGTVYEQYF. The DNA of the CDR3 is TGCGCCAGCAGCCAACCCGGGACAGTCTACGAGCAGTACTTC.

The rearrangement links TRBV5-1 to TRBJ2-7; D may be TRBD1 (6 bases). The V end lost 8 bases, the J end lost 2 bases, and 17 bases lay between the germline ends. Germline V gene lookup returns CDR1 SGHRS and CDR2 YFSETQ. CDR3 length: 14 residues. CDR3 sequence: CARPPGTPAYEQYF. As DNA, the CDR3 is TGCGCCAGACCTCCCGGGACACCTGCCTACGAGCAGTACTTC.

CDR3 nucleotide sequence: TGTGCCAGCAGCACAGAGGACAGGGGGATGTCAGATACGCAGTATTTT. It yields the protein CASSTEDRGMSDTQYF. V gene TRBV9 combines with J gene TRBJ2-3, with 10 positions matching TRBD1. CDR3 length equals 16 residues. The ends lost 4 bases at V and 4 bases at J; junction bases unmatched: 9. Per germline, CDR1 SGDLS and CDR2 YYNGEE. Supplemented by reference TRBV9 and TRBJ2-3, the full variable domain reads DSGVTQTPKHLITATGQRVTLRCSPRSGDLSVYWYQQSLDQGLQFLIQYYNGEERAKGNILERFSAQQFPDLHSELNLSSLELGDSALYFCASSTEDRGMSDTQYFGPGTRLTVL.

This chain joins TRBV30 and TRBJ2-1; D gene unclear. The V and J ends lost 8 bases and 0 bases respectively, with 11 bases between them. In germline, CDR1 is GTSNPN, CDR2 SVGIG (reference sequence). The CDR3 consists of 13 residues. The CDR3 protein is CAQERYSYNEQFF. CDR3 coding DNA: TGTGCCCAAGAGCGCTACTCCTACAATGAGCAGTTCTTC.

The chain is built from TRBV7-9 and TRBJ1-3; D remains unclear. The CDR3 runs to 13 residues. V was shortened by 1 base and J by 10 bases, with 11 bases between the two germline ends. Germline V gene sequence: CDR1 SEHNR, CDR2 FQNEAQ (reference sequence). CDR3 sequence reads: CASSLGLRATIYF. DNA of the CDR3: TGTGCCAGCAGCTTAGGGTTGAGGGCAACCATATATTTT.

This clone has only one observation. The CDR3 nucleotides read TGTGCCAGCTTTTCATTCAATCAGCCCCAGCATTTT. Protein sequence: CASFSFNQPQHF. The V and J genes are TRBV28 and TRBJ1-5; no definite D call. Per germline, CDR1 MDHEN and CDR2 SYDVKM. The CDR3 sequence is 12 residues long. V dropped 8 bases and J dropped 3 bases, with 8 bases sitting between them.

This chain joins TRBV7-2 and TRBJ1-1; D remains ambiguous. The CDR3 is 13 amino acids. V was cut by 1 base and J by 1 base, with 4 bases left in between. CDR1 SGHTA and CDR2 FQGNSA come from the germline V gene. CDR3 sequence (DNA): TGTGCCAGCAGCTTAGTTAAGAACACTGAAGCTTTCTTT. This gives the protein CASSLVKNTEAFF.

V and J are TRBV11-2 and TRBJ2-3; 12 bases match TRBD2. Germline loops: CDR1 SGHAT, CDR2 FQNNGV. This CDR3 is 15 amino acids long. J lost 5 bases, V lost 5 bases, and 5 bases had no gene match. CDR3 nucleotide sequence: TGTGCCAGCAGCCCGGGGACTAGCGGGTTAGATACGCAGTATTTT. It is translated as CASSPGTSGLDTQYF.

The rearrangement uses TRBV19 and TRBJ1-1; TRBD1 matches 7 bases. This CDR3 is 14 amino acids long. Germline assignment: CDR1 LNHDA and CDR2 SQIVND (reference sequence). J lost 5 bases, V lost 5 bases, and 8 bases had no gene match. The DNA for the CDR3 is TGTGCCAGTAGTTGGCCCCAGGGGGGTACTGAAGCTTTCTTT. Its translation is CASSWPQGGTEAFF. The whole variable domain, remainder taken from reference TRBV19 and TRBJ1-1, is DGGITQSPKYLFRKEGQNVTLSCEQNLNHDAMYWYRQDPGQGLRLIYYSQIVNDFQKGDIAEGYSVSREKKESFPLTVTSAQKNPTAFYLCASSWPQGGTEAFFGQGTRLTVV.

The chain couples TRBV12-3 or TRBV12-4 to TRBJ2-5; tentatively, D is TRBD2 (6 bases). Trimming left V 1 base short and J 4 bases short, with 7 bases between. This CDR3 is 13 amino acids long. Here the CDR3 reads CASSLEGGETQYF. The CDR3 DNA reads TGTGCCAGCAGTTTAGAGGGAGGAGAGACCCAGTACTTC.

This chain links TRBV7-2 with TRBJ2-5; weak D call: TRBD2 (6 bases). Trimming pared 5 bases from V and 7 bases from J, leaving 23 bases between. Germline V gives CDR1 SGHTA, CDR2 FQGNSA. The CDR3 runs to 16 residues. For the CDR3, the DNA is TGTGCCAGCAGCCCAATGCCAGCGGGCCCCGCCGGGACCCAGTACTTC. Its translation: CASSPMPAGPAGTQYF.

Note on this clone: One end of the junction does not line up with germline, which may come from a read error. CDR3 protein: CASRIAGGYQETQYF. CDR3 coding DNA: TGTGCCAGTAGGATAGCGGGGGGATATCAAGAGACCCAGTACTTC. The chain recombines TRBV19 with TRBJ2-5; 10 bases match TRBD2. This CDR3 comprises 15 residues. Looked up from germline, CDR1 is LNHDA and CDR2 is SQIVND (reference sequence).

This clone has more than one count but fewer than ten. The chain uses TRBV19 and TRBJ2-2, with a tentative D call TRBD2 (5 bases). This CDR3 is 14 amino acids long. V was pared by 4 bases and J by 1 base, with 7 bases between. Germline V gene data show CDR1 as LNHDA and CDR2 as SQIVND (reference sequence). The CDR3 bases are TGTGCCAGTAGTAAAAGCGGGAACACCGGGGAGCTGTTTTTT. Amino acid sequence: CASSKSGNTGELFF.

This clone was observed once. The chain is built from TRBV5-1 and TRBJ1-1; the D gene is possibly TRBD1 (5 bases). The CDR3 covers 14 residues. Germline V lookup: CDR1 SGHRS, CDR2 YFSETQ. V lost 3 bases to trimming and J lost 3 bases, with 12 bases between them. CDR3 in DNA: TGCGCCAGCAGCTCGTTCGGGGGGGACACTGAAGCTTTCTTT. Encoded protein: CASSSFGGDTEAFF.

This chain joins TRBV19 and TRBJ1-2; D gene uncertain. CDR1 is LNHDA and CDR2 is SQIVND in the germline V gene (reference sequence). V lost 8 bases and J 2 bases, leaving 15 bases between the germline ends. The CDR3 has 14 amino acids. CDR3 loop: CASAEGRKNYGYTF. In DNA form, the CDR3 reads TGTGCCAGTGCGGAGGGCAGAAAAAACTATGGCTACACCTTC.

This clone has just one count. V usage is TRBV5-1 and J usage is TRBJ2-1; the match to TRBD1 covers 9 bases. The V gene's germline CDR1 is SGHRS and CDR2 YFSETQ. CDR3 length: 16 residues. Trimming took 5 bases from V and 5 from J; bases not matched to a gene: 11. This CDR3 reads CASRQPDRGLHNEQFF. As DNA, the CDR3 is TGCGCCAGCAGACAGCCAGACAGGGGGTTGCACAATGAGCAGTTCTTC.

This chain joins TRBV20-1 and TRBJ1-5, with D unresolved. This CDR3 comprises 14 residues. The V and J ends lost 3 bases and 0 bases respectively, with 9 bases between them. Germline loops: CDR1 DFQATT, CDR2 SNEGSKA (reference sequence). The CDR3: CSASQDLSNQPQHF. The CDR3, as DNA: TGCAGTGCTAGTCAGGATCTTAGCAATCAGCCCCAGCATTTT.

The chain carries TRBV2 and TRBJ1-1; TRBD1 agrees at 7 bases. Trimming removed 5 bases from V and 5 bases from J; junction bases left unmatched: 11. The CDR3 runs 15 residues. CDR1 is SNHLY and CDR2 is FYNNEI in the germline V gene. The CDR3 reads CASSPTLTGWTEAFF. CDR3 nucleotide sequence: TGTGCCAGCAGTCCAACGTTGACAGGGTGGACTGAAGCTTTCTTT.

CDR3 bases: TGTGCCAGCAGGGGGGGTTGGGCGCCCGAGGGACTGTTTTTT. Its protein is CASRGGWAPEGLFF. This sequence joins TRBV28 and TRBJ1-4; weak D call: TRBD1 (5 bases). The V and J ends lost 6 bases and 13 bases respectively, with 21 bases between them. Germline V gene data show CDR1 as MDHEN and CDR2 as SYDVKM. The CDR3 consists of 14 residues.

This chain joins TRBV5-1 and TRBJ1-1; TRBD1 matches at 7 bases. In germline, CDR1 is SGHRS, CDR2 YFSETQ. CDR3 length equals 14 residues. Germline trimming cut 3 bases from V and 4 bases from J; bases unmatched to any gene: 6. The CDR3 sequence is CASSSGTEGTEAFF. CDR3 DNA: TGCGCCAGCAGCTCCGGGACAGAGGGCACTGAAGCTTTCTTT. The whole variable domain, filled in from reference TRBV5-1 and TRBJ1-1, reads KAGVTQTPRYLIKTRGQQVTLSCSPISGHRSVSWYQQTPGQGLQFLFEYFSETQRNKGNFPGRFSGRQFSNSRSEMNVSTLELGDSALYLCASSSGTEGTEAFFGQGTRLTVV.

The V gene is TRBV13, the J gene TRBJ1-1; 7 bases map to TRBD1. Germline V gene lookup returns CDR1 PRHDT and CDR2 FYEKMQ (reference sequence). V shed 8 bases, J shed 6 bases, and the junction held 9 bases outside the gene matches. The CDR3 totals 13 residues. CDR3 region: CASRKGGVSEAFF. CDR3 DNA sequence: TGTGCCAGCCGGAAAGGGGGCGTTTCTGAAGCTTTCTTT.